These T cell receptor beta chains were read from a single sample in a study of shared clonotypes between healthy human individuals. Assay: immunoSEQ multiplex PCR; the TCRdb copy retains only in-frame clones and omits some. This sample has hundreds of thousands of clones, with around three quarters found just once. Sequenced sample: PBMCs. Source of these receptors: a middle-aged woman in good health. Some clones in this sample may be carry-over from other donors' samples. Both conserved end residues are part of each CDR3. The order of the fields is V gene, J gene, clone size, D gene, CDR3 protein, CDR3 DNA. D genes are given only for firm matches. Some rows have no size entry. The others give once, few or many, or a class for an expanded clone.

v_gene: TRBV7-9; j_gene: TRBJ2-7; abundance: .; d_gene: .; CDR3aa: CASSLWTDGEQYF; CDR3nt: TGTGCCAGCAGCTTGTGGACGGACGGCGAGCAGTACTTC
v_gene: TRBV2; j_gene: TRBJ1-1; abundance: .; d_gene: .; CDR3aa: CASSEGTLSTEAFF; CDR3nt: TGTGCCAGCAGTGAGGGGACATTGAGCACTGAAGCTTTCTTT
v_gene: TRBV27; j_gene: TRBJ2-7; abundance: .; d_gene: .; CDR3aa: CASSQSYWYEQYF; CDR3nt: TGTGCCAGCAGTCAATCCTACTGGTACGAGCAGTACTTC
v_gene: TRBV7-8; j_gene: TRBJ1-5; abundance: few; d_gene: .; CDR3aa: CASSTNNQPQHF; CDR3nt: TGTGCCAGCAGCACAAACAATCAGCCCCAGCATTTT
v_gene: TRBV15; j_gene: TRBJ2-6; abundance: .; d_gene: .; CDR3aa: CATSRDRMSGANVLTF; CDR3nt: TGTGCCACCAGCAGAGATAGAATGTCTGGGGCCAACGTCCTGACTTTC
v_gene: TRBV30; j_gene: TRBJ2-1; abundance: .; d_gene: TRBD2; CDR3aa: CAWTGLAAYNEQFF; CDR3nt: TGTGCCTGGACAGGGCTAGCGGCTTACAATGAGCAGTTCTTC
v_gene: TRBV6-1; j_gene: TRBJ2-7; abundance: .; d_gene: TRBD1; CDR3aa: CATTGQTYEQYF; CDR3nt: TGTGCCACGACGGGACAGACCTACGAGCAGTACTTC
v_gene: TRBV7-2; j_gene: TRBJ2-5; abundance: .; d_gene: .; CDR3aa: CASSYRVPETQYF; CDR3nt: TGTGCCAGCAGCTACAGGGTGCCGGAGACCCAGTACTTC
v_gene: TRBV4-3; j_gene: TRBJ1-3; abundance: .; d_gene: TRBD1; CDR3aa: CASSQDPSTGGMGNTIYF; CDR3nt: TGCGCCAGCAGCCAAGATCCATCCACAGGGGGCATGGGAAACACCATATATTTT
v_gene: TRBV28; j_gene: TRBJ1-2; abundance: many; d_gene: TRBD1; CDR3aa: CASSALDREGNGYTF; CDR3nt: TGTGCCAGCAGTGCCCTGGACAGGGAAGGAAATGGCTACACCTTC
v_gene: TRBV2; j_gene: TRBJ2-3; abundance: .; d_gene: TRBD2; CDR3aa: CASSNSGRAPDTQYF; CDR3nt: TGTGCCAGCAGCAATAGCGGGAGGGCTCCAGATACGCAGTATTTT
v_gene: TRBV27; j_gene: TRBJ1-1; abundance: .; d_gene: TRBD1; CDR3aa: CASSLPGQLEREAFF; CDR3nt: TGTGCCAGCAGTTTACCGGGACAGCTGGAAAGAGAAGCTTTCTTT
v_gene: TRBV6-5; j_gene: TRBJ2-3; abundance: .; d_gene: TRBD2; CDR3aa: CASSAGLAGADTQYF; CDR3nt: TGTGCCAGCAGTGCAGGACTAGCGGGGGCAGATACGCAGTATTTT
v_gene: TRBV10-1; j_gene: TRBJ2-3; abundance: .; d_gene: TRBD2; CDR3aa: CASRKPGTTITDTQYF; CDR3nt: TGCGCCAGCAGGAAGCCTGGGACTACCATCACAGATACGCAGTATTTT
v_gene: TRBV7-9; j_gene: TRBJ2-2; abundance: few; d_gene: .; CDR3aa: CATQVPAGELFF; CDR3nt: TGTGCCACCCAGGTCCCCGCCGGGGAGCTGTTTTTT
v_gene: TRBV4-2; j_gene: TRBJ2-1; abundance: .; d_gene: TRBD2; CDR3aa: CASTLTSGKVNEQFF; CDR3nt: TGTGCCAGCACCCTGACTAGCGGGAAGGTCAATGAGCAGTTCTTC
v_gene: TRBV28; j_gene: TRBJ2-1; abundance: .; d_gene: .; CDR3aa: CASSPPVGSYNEQFF; CDR3nt: TGTGCCAGCAGTCCCCCCGTGGGCTCCTACAATGAGCAGTTCTTC
v_gene: TRBV6-1; j_gene: TRBJ2-4; abundance: .; d_gene: .; CDR3aa: CASRSGVVIQYF; CDR3nt: TGTGCCAGCAGGTCCGGGGTGGTTATTCAGTACTTC
v_gene: TRBV18; j_gene: TRBJ2-1; abundance: .; d_gene: .; CDR3aa: CASSPQSDNNEQFF; CDR3nt: TGTGCCAGCTCACCACAGTCAGATAACAATGAGCAGTTCTTC
v_gene: TRBV4-1; j_gene: TRBJ2-5; abundance: .; d_gene: .; CDR3aa: CASSQDQGPETQYF; CDR3nt: TGCGCCAGCAGCCAAGATCAGGGGCCGGAGACCCAGTACTTC
v_gene: TRBV11-3; j_gene: TRBJ1-1; abundance: .; d_gene: .; CDR3aa: CASSLRTNTEAFF; CDR3nt: TGTGCCAGCAGCCTCAGGACGAACACTGAAGCTTTCTTT
v_gene: TRBV18; j_gene: TRBJ2-7; abundance: .; d_gene: TRBD2; CDR3aa: CASSLSGRAYEQYF; CDR3nt: TGTGCCAGCTCATTAAGCGGGAGGGCCTACGAGCAGTACTTC
v_gene: TRBV7-2; j_gene: TRBJ2-5; abundance: many; d_gene: TRBD1; CDR3aa: CASSSRQGSETQYF; CDR3nt: TGTGCCAGCAGCTCCCGACAGGGTTCGGAGACCCAGTACTTC
v_gene: TRBV10-1; j_gene: TRBJ1-1; abundance: few; d_gene: .; CDR3aa: CASSGRVTEAFF; CDR3nt: TGCGCCAGCAGTGGTAGGGTCACTGAAGCTTTCTTT
v_gene: TRBV5-4; j_gene: TRBJ1-4; abundance: few; d_gene: TRBD1; CDR3aa: CASSPRTGQNEKLFF; CDR3nt: TGTGCCAGCAGCCCCCGGACAGGTCAGAATGAAAAACTGTTTTTT
v_gene: TRBV27; j_gene: TRBJ2-3; abundance: once; d_gene: .; CDR3aa: CASSQVGAESTDTQYF; CDR3nt: TGTGCCAGCAGTCAGGTCGGGGCAGAAAGCACAGATACGCAGTATTTT
v_gene: TRBV6-6; j_gene: TRBJ2-7; abundance: .; d_gene: TRBD1; CDR3aa: CASSRGAGTDRYEQYF; CDR3nt: TGTGCCAGCAGTCGTGGAGCCGGGACAGATAGGTACGAGCAGTACTTC